The T cell receptor (beta chain) under discussion was sequenced for a study of identical twins. From the 5' RACE reads, TCRdb called clonotypes with MiXCR, one entry per CDR3 protein. Here the sample spans about 490,000 distinct CDR3 sequences, 13% to 15% being singletons. General study points: Invariant T cells like MAIT and iNKT could partly confound the zero-insertion analyses.

V was pared by 5 bases and J by 7 bases, with 10 bases of the junction left unmatched. The CDR3 extends over 16 amino acids. A few counts support this clonotype. Its antigen is not identified. The same data also contributed to another study, on yellow fever vaccine responses in identical twins. Turning to that study: Vaccine-induced T cell responses in twins were reportedly observed to appear partly convergent, partly personalized.

This receptor was identified in a young woman in good health. The chain is built from TRBV12-3 or TRBV12-4 and TRBJ1-4, with TRBD1 matching 10 bases. Material: CD4+ T cells sorted from blood. CDR3 loop: CASSGDRGKGSEKLFF. The CDR3 region has the DNA TGTGCCAGCAGTGGGGACAGGGGTAAGGGTAGTGAAAAACTGTTTTTT.